These T cell receptor beta chains were read from a single sample in a study of T cells in Graves' hyperthyroidism and ophthalmopathy. Via MiXCR, TCRdb re-called the multiplex PCR reads, giving one row per CDR3 protein. Of 560,000 or so distinct CDR3 sequences listed, roughly 50% are singletons. Sequencing input: peripheral blood or thyroid tissue (not recorded which). Receptors originate from a young woman with Graves' hyperthyroidism. Each CDR3 is given with its conserved first and last residue. D genes are given only for firm matches. Rows give clone size only sometimes, using once, few, many, or a class for an expanded clone.

size,J,V,D,CDR3,DNA
many,TRBJ1-2,TRBV29-1,-,CSAARGKDGYTF,TGCAGCGCCGCAAGGGGAAAAGACGGCTACACCTTC
-,TRBJ2-7,TRBV6-5,-,CASSLPEGYEQYF,TGTGCCAGCAGCCTCCCGGAGGGGTACGAGCAGTACTTC
many,TRBJ1-2,TRBV24-1,TRBD1,CATSDGQGLYGYTF,TGTGCCACCAGTGATGGACAGGGACTTTATGGCTACACCTTC
few,TRBJ1-2,TRBV10-3,TRBD1,CASSRQGGTAGYTF,TGTGCCAGCAGTCGACAGGGGGGTACGGCTGGCTACACCTTC
few,TRBJ2-7,TRBV20-1,TRBD1,CSARAGTGGSYEQYF,TGCAGTGCTAGGGCCGGGACAGGGGGCTCCTACGAGCAGTACTTC
many,TRBJ1-6,TRBV7-3,TRBD1,CASSLWGTGGSPLHF,TGTGCCAGCAGCTTGTGGGGGACAGGGGGTTCACCCCTCCACTTT
-,TRBJ1-2,TRBV7-9,-,CASSLDLAGSYGYTF,TGTGCCAGCAGCTTGGATCTTGCAGGGAGCTATGGCTACACCTTC
-,TRBJ1-2,TRBV12-3/TRBV12-4,TRBD1,CASTQDRVRSGYTF,TGTGCCAGCACGCAGGACAGGGTCCGGTCTGGCTACACCTTC
few,TRBJ1-5,TRBV2,-,CARPWGESNQPQHF,TGTGCTAGACCGTGGGGTGAAAGCAATCAGCCCCAGCATTTT
-,TRBJ2-5,TRBV24-1,TRBD2,CATSDSGTSGRALETQYF,TGTGCCACCAGTGACTCCGGGACTAGCGGGAGGGCATTAGAGACCCAGTACTTC
few,TRBJ2-7,TRBV7-9,-,CASSLSRGDEQYF,TGTGCCAGCAGCTTATCTAGGGGGGACGAGCAGTACTTC
few,TRBJ2-7,TRBV20-1,-,CSARPKPYGYEQYF,TGCAGTGCTAGACCTAAACCGTATGGCTACGAGCAGTACTTC
once,TRBJ2-7,TRBV29-1,TRBD2,CSVEASGTYEQYF,TGCAGCGTTGAGGCTAGCGGTACCTACGAGCAGTACTTC
-,TRBJ2-7,TRBV7-6,-,CASRGENYEQYF,TGTGCCAGTAGGGGAGAGAACTACGAGCAGTACTTC
many,TRBJ2-7,TRBV2,TRBD1,CASTRDRAYEQYF,TGTGCCAGCACCCGGGACAGGGCGTACGAGCAGTACTTC
-,TRBJ1-1,TRBV5-1,-,CASRIRTMNTEAFF,TGCGCCAGCAGGATAAGAACTATGAACACTGAAGCTTTCTTT
many,TRBJ1-3,TRBV29-1,-,CSVGPTAGNTIYF,TGCAGCGTTGGTCCGACAGCTGGAAACACCATATATTTT
few,TRBJ2-7,TRBV6-1,TRBD2,CASSAMTSVTYEQYF,TGTGCCAGCAGTGCAATGACTAGCGTTACCTACGAGCAGTACTTC
-,TRBJ2-7,TRBV2,TRBD1,CASSDDRDREGEQYF,TGTGCCAGCAGTGACGACCGGGACAGGGAAGGCGAGCAGTACTTC
-,TRBJ1-1,TRBV29-1,-,CSVEEGELVRAFF,TGCAGCGTTGAAGAGGGGGAGCTAGTGAGGGCTTTCTTT
few,TRBJ1-2,TRBV7-8,-,CASSFRINYGYTF,TGTGCCAGCAGCTTCCGGATTAACTATGGCTACACCTTC
many,TRBJ2-7,TRBV7-9,-,CASSLPQGYEQYF,TGTGCCAGCAGCTTACCCCAGGGCTACGAGCAGTACTTC
-,TRBJ2-5,TRBV15,-,CATSREPRETQYF,TGTGCCACCAGCAGGGAGCCCCGAGAGACCCAGTACTTC
once,TRBJ2-6,TRBV7-9,-,CASSLAVLNSGANVLTF,TGTGCCAGCAGCTTAGCGGTATTAAACTCTGGGGCCAACGTCCTGACTTTC
-,TRBJ1-5,TRBV6-6,-,CASSVLDSHPQPQHF,TGTGCCAGCAGTGTTTTAGACAGCCACCCTCAGCCCCAGCATTTT
-,TRBJ2-2,TRBV7-9,TRBD1,CASSLRTGGVGELFF,TGTGCCAGCAGCTTACGGACAGGGGGTGTCGGGGAGCTGTTTTTT
few,TRBJ2-5,TRBV19,-,CASSIFGETQYF,TGTGCCAGTAGTATTTTCGGGGAGACCCAGTACTTC